The clone carrying this TCR beta chain was counted between two and nine times. The data belong to a study of T cell repertoires in cytomegalovirus infection. V was clipped by 7 bases and J by 2 bases, with 20 bases between them. The CDR3 totals 16 residues. Germline CDR1 is MDHEN and CDR2 is SYDVKM. TCRdb recomputed calls from the reads with MiXCR, one row per CDR3 protein. The table has hundreds of thousands of distinct CDR3 sequences, about 24% seen once. The specimen sequenced was CD8+ T cells from PBMCs. This TCR came from a human donor in good health (CMV status not recorded). Some clones in this sample may be carry-over from other donors' samples. The rearrangement links TRBV28 to TRBJ1-2; D may be TRBD1 (6 bases). As DNA, the CDR3 is TGTGCCAGCACCGGAGCCCCGGGACACCAAAACTATGGCTACACCTTC. It yields the protein CASTGAPGHQNYGYTF.